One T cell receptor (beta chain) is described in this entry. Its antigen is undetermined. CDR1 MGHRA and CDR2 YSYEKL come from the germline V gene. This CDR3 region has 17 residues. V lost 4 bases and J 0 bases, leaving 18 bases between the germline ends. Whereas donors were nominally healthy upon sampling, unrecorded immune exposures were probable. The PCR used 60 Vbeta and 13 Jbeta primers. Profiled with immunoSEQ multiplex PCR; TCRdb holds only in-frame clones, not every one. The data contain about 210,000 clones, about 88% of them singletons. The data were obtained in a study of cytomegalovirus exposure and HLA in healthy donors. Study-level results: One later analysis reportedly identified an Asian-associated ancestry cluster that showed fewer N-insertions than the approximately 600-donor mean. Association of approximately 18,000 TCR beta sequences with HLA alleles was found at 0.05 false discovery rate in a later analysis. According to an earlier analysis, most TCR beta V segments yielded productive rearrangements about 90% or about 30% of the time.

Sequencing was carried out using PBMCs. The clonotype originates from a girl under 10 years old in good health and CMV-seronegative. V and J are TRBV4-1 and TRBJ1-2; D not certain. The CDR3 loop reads CASSRTPHREANYGYTF. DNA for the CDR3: TGCGCCAGCAGCCGAACCCCACATCGGGAAGCTAACTATGGCTACACCTTC.